Below are 20 T cell receptor beta chains sequenced from a single sample in a study of cytomegalovirus exposure and HLA in healthy donors. It was with 60 Vbeta and 13 Jbeta primers that the PCR ran. Sequencing used immunoSEQ multiplex PCR; TCRdb keeps in-frame clones, though not all of them. The data contain around 140,000 clones, 87% of them seen just once; the ten biggest clones take up around 5.2%. The specimen was PBMCs. The receptors originated from a woman in her 30s in good health and CMV-seronegative.

In its sample, this clone was seen a few times. The genes are TRBV5-1 and TRBJ1-4; possible D gene TRBD1, 5 bases. Per the germline V gene, CDR1 is SGHRS and CDR2 is YFSETQ. The V end was cut by 2 bases, the J end by 5 bases, with 7 bases between. The CDR3 is 13 residues long. The CDR3 nucleotides read TGCGCCAGCAGCTTACAGGAGAATGAAAAACTGTTTTTT. This translates into CASSLQENEKLFF.

The chain is built from TRBV6-1 and TRBJ2-7; 10 bases map to TRBD1. The V gene's germline CDR1 is MNHNS and CDR2 SASEGT. The V gene end was trimmed by 6 bases and the J gene end by 3 bases; junction bases not matched to a gene: 8. The CDR3 has 15 amino acids. The CDR3 here is CASRLPGQGNYEQYF. The DNA of the CDR3 is TGTGCCAGCAGACTACCGGGACAGGGGAACTACGAGCAGTACTTC.

The chain links TRBV29-1 to TRBJ1-6; a weak D match, TRBD1 (6 bases). This CDR3 spans 12 amino acids. Germline CDR1 and CDR2: SQVTM and ANQGSEA. V gave up 7 bases and J gave up 8 bases, with 12 bases separating them. The CDR3: CSGGQRDSPLHF. The CDR3 DNA is TGCAGCGGGGGGCAGCGAGATTCACCCCTCCACTTT.

The chain uses TRBV7-9 and TRBJ1-6; TRBD1 matches at 9 bases. This CDR3 contains 15 residues. V dropped 1 base and J dropped 5; count of bases not matched to a gene: 0. The germline V gene encodes CDR1 SEHNR and CDR2 FQNEAQ (reference sequence). CDR3 in amino acids: CASSLGDRDNSPLHF. DNA for the CDR3: TGTGCCAGCAGCTTAGGGGACAGGGATAATTCACCCCTCCACTTT.

The J gene is TRBJ2-7, the V gene TRBV10-3; 8 bases align to TRBD2. With 6 bases clipped from V and 0 bases from J, the junction kept 4 bases outside the gene matches. The CDR3 spans 14 residues. CDR1 ENHRY and CDR2 SYGVKD come from the germline V gene. The CDR3 is CAIRPGGASYEQYF. The CDR3 DNA follows: TGTGCCATCAGGCCGGGGGGGGCCTCCTACGAGCAGTACTTC.

The chain carries TRBV9 and TRBJ2-2; TRBD2 agrees at 7 bases. The CDR3 length is 16 residues. With V trimmed by 4 bases and J by 4 bases, 10 bases remained unmatched. Germline V lookup: CDR1 SGDLS, CDR2 YYNGEE. The CDR3 loop reads CASSPRGGGSTGELFF. In DNA, the CDR3 is TGTGCCAGCAGCCCTCGAGGAGGCGGGAGCACCGGGGAGCTGTTTTTT.

The chain joins TRBV5-1 to TRBJ1-6; weak D call: TRBD1 (6 bases). With 1 base removed from V and 11 bases from J, the gap between germline ends came to 22 bases. The CDR3 covers 17 residues. Germline V gene lookup returns CDR1 SGHRS and CDR2 YFSETQ. CDR3 nucleotide sequence: TGCGCCAGCAGCTTGCGTACAGGGCCCTCCTCAGGGGCACCCCTCCACTTT. Encoded protein: CASSLRTGPSSGAPLHF.

The CDR3 protein is CASSGGGTPLHEQYF. In DNA, the CDR3 is TGTGCCAGCAGTGGGGGGGGGACTCCTCTACACGAGCAGTACTTC. J is TRBJ2-7 and V is TRBV9; 7 bases are shared with TRBD2. Germline CDR1 and CDR2: SGDLS and YYNGEE. The CDR3 runs to 15 residues. Germline trimming cut 5 bases from V and 5 bases from J; bases unmatched to any gene: 13.

V and J are TRBV30 and TRBJ2-5, with 7 bases lining up with TRBD1. The DNA end is more similar to TRBJ2-7, so the J call may be wrong. The CDR3 runs 14 residues. Germline V gene lookup returns CDR1 GTSNPN and CDR2 SVGIG (reference sequence). The CDR3 loop reads CAWRGAGGSYEQYF. The CDR3 DNA sequence: TGTGCCTGGAGAGGGGCAGGGGGCTCCTACGAGCAGTACTTC.

This clone was seen more than once but under ten times. The chain is built from TRBV5-6 and TRBJ1-2; a weak D match, TRBD1 (6 bases). The CDR3 runs to 13 residues. From germline, CDR1 is SGHDT and CDR2 YYEEEE. V lost 1 base and J 3 bases, leaving 7 bases between the germline ends. CDR3 amino acids: CASSLTGHYGYTF. The CDR3, as DNA: TGTGCCAGCAGCTTGACAGGGCACTATGGCTACACCTTC.

The rearrangement links TRBV27 to TRBJ2-7; D is perhaps TRBD1 (5 bases). V was pared by 5 bases and J by 0 bases, with 20 bases between. In germline, CDR1 is MNHEY, CDR2 SMNVEV (reference sequence). The CDR3 runs to 17 residues. CDR3 in amino acids: CASSGRRDSRSSYEQYF. The CDR3 DNA is TGTGCCAGCAGTGGAAGACGAGACAGTCGCAGCTCCTACGAGCAGTACTTC.

This clone occurred a few times. The chain employs TRBV10-3 and TRBJ1-1; 8 nucleotides match TRBD1. Germline loops: CDR1 ENHRY, CDR2 SYGVKD. CDR3 size: 15 residues. J gave up 8 bases and V 5 bases, and 13 bases lay outside the gene matches. DNA of the CDR3: TGTGCCATCAGTCCCGGGACAGGTCCGGCTTCCGAAGCTTTCTTT. This gives the protein CAISPGTGPASEAFF.

This rearrangement joins TRBV6-5 to TRBJ2-1; 8 positions agree with TRBD1. The germline gives CDR1 MNHEY, CDR2 SVGAGI. CDR3 length: 15 residues. V lost 2 bases to trimming and J lost 8 bases; unmatched junction nucleotides: 8. CDR3: CASSYARTGYDEQFF. CDR3 DNA sequence: TGTGCCAGCAGTTACGCACGGACAGGGTACGATGAGCAGTTCTTC.

This clone was found once. The chain's CDR3 is CASSLGLAADTQYF. The CDR3 DNA follows: TGTGCCAGCAGCTTGGGACTAGCGGCAGATACGCAGTATTTT. The chain links TRBV11-3 to TRBJ2-3; 11 nucleotides line up with TRBD2. Germline V gene lookup returns CDR1 SGHNT and CDR2 YENEEA. CDR3 length equals 14 residues. V gave up 3 bases and J gave up 4 bases; unmatched junction bases: 0. Drawing the rest from reference TRBV11-3 and TRBJ2-3, the complete variable domain is EAGVVQSPRYKIIEKKQPVAFWCNPISGHNTLYWYLQNLGQGPELLIRYENEEAVDDSQLPKDRFSAERLKGVDSTLKIQPAELGDSAVYLCASSLGLAADTQYFGPGTRLTVL.

J is TRBJ1-2 and V is TRBV6-6, with D uncertain. CDR3 length: 14 amino acids. The germline CDR1 and CDR2 sequences are MNHNY and SVGAGI (reference sequence). With 2 bases removed from V and 2 bases from J, the gap between germline ends came to 9 bases. The CDR3, as DNA: TGTGCCAGCAGTTACGGTTCGGGGAACTATGGCTACACCTTC. Encoded protein: CASSYGSGNYGYTF.

The chain has TRBV6-5 and TRBJ2-7; TRBD1 matches at 8 bases. Per germline, CDR1 MNHEY and CDR2 SVGAGI. CDR3 length: 15 amino acids. The trim removed 4 bases at V and 2 bases at J, leaving 7 bases unmatched. For the CDR3, the DNA is TGTGCCAGCAGTTCACCCGCGACAGGGGCCTACGAGCAGTACTTC. Amino acids: CASSSPATGAYEQYF.

This clone was seen only a few times. The chain combines TRBV30 with TRBJ1-1, with D maybe TRBD1 (5 bases). V lost 7 bases to trimming and J lost 7 bases, with 16 bases between them. This CDR3 spans 12 amino acids. CDR1 and CDR2 (germline): GTSNPN, SVGIG (reference sequence). This CDR3 reads CAYEGVKREAFF. CDR3 sequence (DNA): TGTGCCTACGAAGGGGTGAAGCGTGAAGCTTTCTTT.

This chain joins TRBV10-3 and TRBJ1-4; the D is unclear. The CDR3 is 13 amino acids. CDR1 and CDR2 from the germline V gene are ENHRY and SYGVKD. The ends were cut back, 10 bases at V and 4 bases at J, with 13 bases in the middle. CDR3 DNA sequence: TGTGCCACGAACCGGGAGCTTAATGAAAAACTGTTTTTT. It is translated as CATNRELNEKLFF.

The chain carries TRBV9 and TRBJ1-1, with D unclear. This CDR3 has 13 amino acids. V shed 0 bases and J shed 1 base, with 4 bases lying between them. Germline V gene lookup returns CDR1 SGDLS and CDR2 YYNGEE. CDR3 DNA sequence: TGTGCCAGCAGCGTAGACGGGAACACTGAAGCTTTCTTT. This encodes CASSVDGNTEAFF. The variable domain in full, completed from reference TRBV9 and TRBJ1-1, reads DSGVTQTPKHLITATGQRVTLRCSPRSGDLSVYWYQQSLDQGLQFLIQYYNGEERAKGNILERFSAQQFPDLHSELNLSSLELGDSALYFCASSVDGNTEAFFGQGTRLTVV.

This clone was picked up a small number of times. The chain is built from TRBV18 and TRBJ1-1; the D is unclear. The CDR3 covers 13 residues. CDR1 KGHSH and CDR2 LQKENI come from the germline V gene. V was clipped by 6 bases and J by 4 bases, with 12 bases between them. CDR3 amino acids: CASSPAGITEAFF. The CDR3 DNA reads TGTGCCAGCTCTCCCGCGGGGATCACTGAAGCTTTCTTT.